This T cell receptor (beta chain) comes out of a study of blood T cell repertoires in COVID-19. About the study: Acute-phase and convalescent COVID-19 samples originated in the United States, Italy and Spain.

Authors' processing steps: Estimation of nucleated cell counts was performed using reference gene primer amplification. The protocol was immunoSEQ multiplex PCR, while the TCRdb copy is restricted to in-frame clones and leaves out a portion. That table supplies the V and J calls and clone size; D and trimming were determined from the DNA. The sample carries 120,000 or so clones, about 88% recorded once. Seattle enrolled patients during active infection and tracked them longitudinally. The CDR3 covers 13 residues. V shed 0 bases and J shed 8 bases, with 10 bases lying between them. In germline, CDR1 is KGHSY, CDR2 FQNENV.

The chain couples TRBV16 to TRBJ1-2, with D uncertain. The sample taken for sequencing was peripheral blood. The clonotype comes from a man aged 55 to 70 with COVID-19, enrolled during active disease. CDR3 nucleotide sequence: TGTGCCAGCAGCCAATCGGGAGCACGGGGCTACACCTTC. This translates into CASSQSGARGYTF.